The clone carrying this TCR beta chain was detected many times. TCRdb independently ran MiXCR on the 5' RACE reads; one entry per CDR3 protein. Of roughly 43,000 distinct CDR3 sequences in the sample, roughly 5.7% are singletons; the top ten hold roughly 5.2%. Trimming removed 3 bases at V and 1 base at J, with 20 bases between. Germline V CDR1 and CDR2: SGDLS, YYNGEE. The CDR3 consists of 19 residues. These data are taken from a study of early T cells in non-severe SARS-CoV-2 infection. V gene TRBV9 combines with J gene TRBJ2-6; perhaps TRBD1 as D (5 bases). Here the sequenced sample was whole blood, taken at baseline. This clonotype originated in an adult who was a healthcare worker with PCR-confirmed SARS-CoV-2 infection or an uninfected control (not recorded which). For the CDR3, the DNA is TGTGCCAGCAGCGAACAGACCCAAAGGGGCAAGTCTGGGGCCAACGTCCTGACTTTC. Protein sequence: CASSEQTQRGKSGANVLTF. The full variable domain, its missing parts supplied by reference TRBV9 and TRBJ2-6, is DSGVTQTPKHLITATGQRVTLRCSPRSGDLSVYWYQQSLDQGLQFLIQYYNGEERAKGNILERFSAQQFPDLHSELNLSSLELGDSALYFCASSEQTQRGKSGANVLTFGAGSRLTVL.